This T cell receptor (beta chain) was observed in a study of T cell repertoires in cytomegalovirus infection. Overall study context: Both CMV infection and a matching HLA type were indicated by public TCR beta signatures. The study's findings and limits: The study identified carriers of CMV plus the relevant HLA from cumulative public TCR beta family frequency. Dominating the ex vivo response were HLA-C-restricted CMV-specific TCR beta clonotypes.

TCRdb passed the reads through MiXCR, listing each CDR3 protein once. There are around 330,000 distinct CDR3 sequences in the sample; roughly 17% occur only once, and 12% lies in the top ten. The CDR3 length is 13 residues. CDR1 and CDR2 (germline): MNHNS, SASEGT. V lost 6 bases and J 10 bases, leaving 19 bases between the germline ends. This clonotype has at least ten counts. What it binds is not known. Source material: PBMCs. The source is a human donor in good health (CMV status not recorded). Some clones in this sample may be carry-over from other donors' samples. The J gene is TRBJ2-7, the V gene TRBV6-1; weak D call: TRBD1 (5 bases). CDR3 coding DNA: TGTGCCAGCAGCCCCGGACAAACCTTCTTACAGTACTTC. It yields the protein CASSPGQTFLQYF.